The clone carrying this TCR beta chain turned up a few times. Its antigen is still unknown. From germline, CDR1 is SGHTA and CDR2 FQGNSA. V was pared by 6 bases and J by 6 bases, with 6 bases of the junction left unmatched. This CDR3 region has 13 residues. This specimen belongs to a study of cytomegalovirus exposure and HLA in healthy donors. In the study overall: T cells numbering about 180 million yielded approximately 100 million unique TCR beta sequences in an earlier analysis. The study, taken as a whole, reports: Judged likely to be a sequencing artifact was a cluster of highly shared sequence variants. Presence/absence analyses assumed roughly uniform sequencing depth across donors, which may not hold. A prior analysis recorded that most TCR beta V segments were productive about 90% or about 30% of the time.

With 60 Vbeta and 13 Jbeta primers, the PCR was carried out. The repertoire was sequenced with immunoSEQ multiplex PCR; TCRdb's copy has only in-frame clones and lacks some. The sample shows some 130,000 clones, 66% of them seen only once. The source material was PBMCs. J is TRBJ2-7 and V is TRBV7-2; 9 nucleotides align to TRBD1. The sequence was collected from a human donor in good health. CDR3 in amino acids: CASSYRGQREQYF. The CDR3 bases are TGTGCCAGCAGTTACAGGGGGCAACGCGAGCAGTACTTC.